A single sample is the source of the 6 T cell receptor beta chains below, sequenced in a study of early T cells in non-severe SARS-CoV-2 infection. TCRdb used MiXCR to reprocess the 5' RACE reads, holding one entry per CDR3 protein. The data contain 60,000 to 75,000 distinct CDR3 sequences, over 10% of them singletons. Sample: whole blood, taken at baseline. These receptors came from an adult who was a healthcare worker with PCR-confirmed SARS-CoV-2 infection or an uninfected control (not recorded which).

This clonotype has a handful of counts. The rearrangement uses TRBV7-2 and TRBJ2-3; 7 bases fit TRBD2. This CDR3 has 18 residues. V was pared by 4 bases and J by 0 bases, with 13 bases of the junction left unmatched. Germline CDR1 reads SGHTA; CDR2 reads FQGNSA. DNA of the CDR3: TGTGCCAGCAGCTCCCCTCTAGCGGCCCTCTACAGCACAGATACGCAGTATTTT. Amino acids: CASSSPLAALYSTDTQYF.

A remark on this clonotype: The junction departs from the called germline gene at one end, perhaps through a read error. The CDR3 DNA reads as TGTGCCAGCAGCGTAGCGGGAGAATACGAGCAGTACTTC. This translates into CASSVAGEYEQYF. V is TRBV7-9 and J is TRBJ2-7, with 9 bases identical to TRBD2. The CDR3 contains 13 residues. The germline V gene encodes CDR1 SEHNR and CDR2 FQNEAQ (reference sequence).

The chain is built from TRBV12-5 and TRBJ2-5; D remains ambiguous. The ends were cut back, 0 bases at V and 1 base at J, with 15 bases in the middle. This CDR3 is 17 amino acids long. The germline V gene has CDR1 LGHNT and CDR2 FRNRAP. DNA for the CDR3: TGTGCTAGTGGTTTGGTAGAGAAGACGGGCTCCCAAGAGACCCAGTACTTC. Translation: CASGLVEKTGSQETQYF.

This rearrangement joins TRBV25-1 to TRBJ1-6, with D unresolved. The germline CDR1 and CDR2 sequences are MGHDK and SYGVNS. The CDR3 totals 13 residues. Between the trimmed V and J ends, which lost 0 bases and 9 bases, there was a span of 6 bases. CDR3 loop: CASSEYGSSPLHF. The CDR3 DNA reads TGTGCCAGCAGTGAATATGGAAGTTCACCCCTCCACTTT.

This clonotype came up many times. J is TRBJ2-2 and V is TRBV5-1; D not certain. V was pared by 3 bases and J by 6 bases, with 15 bases between. Germline values: CDR1 SGHRS, CDR2 YFSETQ. The CDR3 spans 15 residues. CDR3 loop: CASSSDRTLPGELFF. As DNA, the CDR3 is TGCGCCAGCAGCTCGGACCGAACACTACCCGGGGAGCTGTTTTTT.

This clonotype turned up a few times. The CDR3 DNA sequence: TGCAGTGCTAGAGTCGTAGCGGGGGCTTCCGAGCAGTACTTC. It translates to CSARVVAGASEQYF. The chain employs TRBV20-1 and TRBJ2-7; TRBD2 matches 9 bases. CDR1 is DFQATT and CDR2 is SNEGSKA in the germline V gene (reference sequence). This CDR3 is built from 14 residues. V shed 1 base, J shed 6 bases, and the junction held 7 bases outside the gene matches.